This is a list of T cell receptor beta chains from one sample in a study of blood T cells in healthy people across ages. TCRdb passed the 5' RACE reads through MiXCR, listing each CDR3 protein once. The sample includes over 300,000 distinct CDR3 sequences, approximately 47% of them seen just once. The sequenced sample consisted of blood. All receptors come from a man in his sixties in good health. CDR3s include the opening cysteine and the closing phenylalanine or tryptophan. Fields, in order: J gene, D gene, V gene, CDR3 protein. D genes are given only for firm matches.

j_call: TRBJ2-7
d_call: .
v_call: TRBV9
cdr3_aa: CASSVGVSPGNYEQYF

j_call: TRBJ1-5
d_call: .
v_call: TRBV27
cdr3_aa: CASKDVRGLQPQHF

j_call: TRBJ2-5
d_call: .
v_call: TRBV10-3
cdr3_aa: CAISENDRQETQYF

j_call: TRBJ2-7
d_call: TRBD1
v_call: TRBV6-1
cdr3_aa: CASRTGETKNIRYF

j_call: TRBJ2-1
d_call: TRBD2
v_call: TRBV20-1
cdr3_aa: CSAFGLAGGTYNEQFF

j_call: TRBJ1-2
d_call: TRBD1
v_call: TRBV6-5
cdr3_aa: CATLAGQGHSNYGYTF

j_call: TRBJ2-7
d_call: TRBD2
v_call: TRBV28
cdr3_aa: CASSPGGVRYYEQYF

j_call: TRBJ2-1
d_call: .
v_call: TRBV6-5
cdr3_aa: CASSQHVPTNYNEQFF

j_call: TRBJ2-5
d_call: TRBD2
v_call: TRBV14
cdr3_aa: CASSQRRVLAATETQYF

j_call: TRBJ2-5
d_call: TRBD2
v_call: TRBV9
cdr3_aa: CASSPRGGVLETQYF

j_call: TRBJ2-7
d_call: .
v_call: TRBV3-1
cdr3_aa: CASSQDLGYVYEQYF

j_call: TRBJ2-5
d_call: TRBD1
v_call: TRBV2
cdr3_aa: CASTLTGTGTQETQYF

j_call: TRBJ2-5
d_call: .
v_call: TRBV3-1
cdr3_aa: CASSRDHRNQETQYF

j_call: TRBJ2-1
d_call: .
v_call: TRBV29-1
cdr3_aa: CRVGGGFREQFF

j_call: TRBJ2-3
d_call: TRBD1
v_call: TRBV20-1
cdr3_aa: CSAPDRGGSTDTQYF

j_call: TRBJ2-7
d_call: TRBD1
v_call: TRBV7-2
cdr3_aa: CASSSRDSLSYEQYF

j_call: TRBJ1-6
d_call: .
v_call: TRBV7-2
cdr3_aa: CASSLVGVSYNSPLHF

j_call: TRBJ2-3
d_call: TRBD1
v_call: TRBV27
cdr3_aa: CASSLHRDRGQSDTQYF

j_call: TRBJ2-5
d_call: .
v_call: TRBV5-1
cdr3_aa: CASSAKETQYF

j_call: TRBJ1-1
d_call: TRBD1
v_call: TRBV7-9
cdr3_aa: CASSLAGVQGTAFF

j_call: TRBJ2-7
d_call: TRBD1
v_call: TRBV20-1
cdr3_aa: CSARDLTTGETYEQYF

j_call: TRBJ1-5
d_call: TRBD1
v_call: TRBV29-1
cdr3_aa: CSVGQGGGQPQHF

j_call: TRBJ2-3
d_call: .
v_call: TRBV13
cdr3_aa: CASSLGGAFTDTQYF

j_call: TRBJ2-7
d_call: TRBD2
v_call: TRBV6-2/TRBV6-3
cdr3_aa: CASSYSPGLVSYEQYF

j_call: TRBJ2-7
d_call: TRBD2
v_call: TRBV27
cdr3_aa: CASSFGGGREQYF

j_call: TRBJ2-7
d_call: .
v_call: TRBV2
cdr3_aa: CASSEPLSYEQYF

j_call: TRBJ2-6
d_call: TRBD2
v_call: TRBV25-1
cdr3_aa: CASSESGGRGANVLTF

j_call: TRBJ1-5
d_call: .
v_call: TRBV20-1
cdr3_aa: CSARVPGQGNQPQHF

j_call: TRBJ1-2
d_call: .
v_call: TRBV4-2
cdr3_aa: CASSQVQVYGYTF

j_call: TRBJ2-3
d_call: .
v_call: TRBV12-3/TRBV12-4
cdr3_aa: CASRVRTDAQYF

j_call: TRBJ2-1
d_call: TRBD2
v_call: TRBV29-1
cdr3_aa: CSAHLGRHNEQFF

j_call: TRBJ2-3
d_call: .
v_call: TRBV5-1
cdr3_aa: CATSNIGGLTDTQYF

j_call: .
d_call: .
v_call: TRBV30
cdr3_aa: CAWAGSYEQYF

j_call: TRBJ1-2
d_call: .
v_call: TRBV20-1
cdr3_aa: CSARVWGKGVDYGYTF

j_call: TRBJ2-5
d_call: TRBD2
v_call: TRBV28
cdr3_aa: CASSDSGTETQYF

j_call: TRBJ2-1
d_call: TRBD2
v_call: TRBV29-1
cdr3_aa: CSVDPLAGVGEQFF

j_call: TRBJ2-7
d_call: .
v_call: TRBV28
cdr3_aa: CASSPRHRILYERYF

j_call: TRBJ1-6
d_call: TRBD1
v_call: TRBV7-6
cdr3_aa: CASSPRRDSNSPLHF

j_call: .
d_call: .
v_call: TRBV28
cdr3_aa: CASSSSIYEQYF

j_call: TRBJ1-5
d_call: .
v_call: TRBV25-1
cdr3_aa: CASSGAVIGQPQHF

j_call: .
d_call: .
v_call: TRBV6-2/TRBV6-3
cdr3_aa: CASSRQDLMAAEQYF

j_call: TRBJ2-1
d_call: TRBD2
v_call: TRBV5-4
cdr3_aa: CASSLDSGGPDEQFF

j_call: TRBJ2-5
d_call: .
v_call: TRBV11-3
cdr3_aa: CASSQGGQKETQYF

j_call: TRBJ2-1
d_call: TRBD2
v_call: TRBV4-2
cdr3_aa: CASSQRGASGGNEQFF

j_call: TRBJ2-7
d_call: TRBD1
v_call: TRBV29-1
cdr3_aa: CSVEQGAYEQYF